A selection of T cell receptor beta chains follows, all from one sample in a study of OX40 agonist ivuxolimab in advanced cancers. Sequencing was performed with immunoSEQ multiplex PCR; in TCRdb, only in-frame clones are kept and a portion is missing. The table lists around 80,000 clones, around 84% of them singletons. Sequencing was performed on CD4+ or CD8+ T cells sorted from blood, taken in a trial of the OX40 agonist ivuxolimab. The receptors originated from an adult with an advanced solid tumor such as melanoma, head and neck, liver or kidney cancer. CDR3s include the opening cysteine and the closing phenylalanine or tryptophan. D genes are given only for firm matches.

D: TRBD1
V: TRBV4-3
J: TRBJ2-7
DNA: TGCGCCAGCAGCCGCACACTGCCGGGGACAGGGCTCTCCTACGAGCAGTACTTC
CDR3: CASSRTLPGTGLSYEQYF

D: .
V: TRBV7-7
J: TRBJ2-7
DNA: TGTGCCAGCAGTTCTACTATGACGGGCGAGCAGTACTTC
CDR3: CASSSTMTGEQYF

D: .
V: TRBV7-2
J: TRBJ1-5
DNA: TGTGCCAGCAGCTTAGTAGGGTCGGATAGCAATCAGCCCCAGCATTTT
CDR3: CASSLVGSDSNQPQHF

D: TRBD1
V: TRBV28
J: TRBJ1-5
DNA: TGTGCCAGCAGCTCGGACAGGGGGCACGATCAGCCCCAGCATTTT
CDR3: CASSSDRGHDQPQHF

D: .
V: TRBV29-1
J: TRBJ2-5
DNA: TGCAGCGTTGGAGCAGGGGTAGAGACCCAGTACTTC
CDR3: CSVGAGVETQYF

D: TRBD1
V: TRBV19
J: TRBJ1-1
DNA: TGTGCCAGTATTTCGACAGGGCGGACTGAAGCTTTCTTT
CDR3: CASISTGRTEAFF

D: .
V: TRBV10-3
J: TRBJ1-1
DNA: TGTGCCATCATGGGCAGCTCGAACACTGAAGCTTTCTTT
CDR3: CAIMGSSNTEAFF

D: .
V: TRBV6-4
J: TRBJ1-1
DNA: TGTGCCAGCAGTCAGAAAATGAACACTGAAGCTTTCTTT
CDR3: CASSQKMNTEAFF

D: .
V: TRBV6-6
J: TRBJ1-1
DNA: TGTGCCAGCAGTTACGGACCCAGTCGGAACACTGAAGCTTTCTTT
CDR3: CASSYGPSRNTEAFF

D: .
V: TRBV19
J: TRBJ2-6
DNA: TGTGCCAGTGAGGGCCCCTCGTCTGGGGCCAACGTCCTGACTTTC
CDR3: CASEGPSSGANVLTF

D: .
V: TRBV4-3
J: TRBJ1-3
DNA: TGCGCCAGCAGCCACGGAAACACCATATATTTT
CDR3: CASSHGNTIYF

D: TRBD1
V: TRBV18
J: TRBJ1-4
DNA: TGTGCCAGCTCACCAGCGGCAGGGGGCGCAAAGTTCGAAAAACTGTTTTTT
CDR3: CASSPAAGGAKFEKLFF

D: .
V: TRBV9
J: TRBJ1-2
DNA: TGTGCCAGCAGCGTCCGGGACCGTGGCTACACCTTC
CDR3: CASSVRDRGYTF

D: .
V: TRBV11-2
J: TRBJ1-2
DNA: TGTGCCAGCAGCTTTAGTGGTAGCTATGGCTACACCTTC
CDR3: CASSFSGSYGYTF

D: .
V: TRBV11-1
J: TRBJ2-3
DNA: TGTGCCAGCACCCCCCGGGGGAAGGACTCATGGGATACGCAGTATTTT
CDR3: CASTPRGKDSWDTQYF

D: TRBD1
V: TRBV5-6
J: TRBJ2-5
DNA: TGTGCCAGCAGCTTCAGGCAGGGGGCTTCAGAGACCCAGTACTTC
CDR3: CASSFRQGASETQYF

D: .
V: TRBV7-3
J: TRBJ2-3
DNA: TGTGCCAGCAGCGCACAGGGGGGGCACACAGATACGCAGTATTTT
CDR3: CASSAQGGHTDTQYF

D: .
V: TRBV6-5
J: TRBJ2-1
DNA: TGTGCCAGCAGTCCTCCGACAGATTCCTACAATGAGCAGTTCTTC
CDR3: CASSPPTDSYNEQFF